Listed below are T cell receptor beta chains from one sample, sequenced in a study of T-cell reconstitution after alpha-beta-depleted transplantation in children. Via MiXCR, TCRdb re-called the PCR reads, giving one row per CDR3 protein. Of 300,000 to 400,000 distinct CDR3 sequences in the sample, around 15% were seen once. The specimen comprised PBMCs, mostly from graft donor cells, sampled 360 days after TCRalphabeta/CD19-depleted stem cell transplant. The receptor set was obtained from a male patient between 2 and 9 years old who had a stem cell transplant for acute lymphoblastic leukemia, so the T cells may come from the graft donor. The CDR3 runs from the conserved cysteine through the conserved F or W. The D gene is left open where the match is weak. Size tells how often a clone was seen (once, few, many) or the class of an expanded clone, and some rows leave it out.

>TRBJ1-2|NA|TRBV7-9|few
CASSLLRGHYGYTF
TGTGCCAGCAGCCTCCTTAGAGGGCACTATGGCTACACCTTC
>TRBJ2-7|NA|TRBV10-3|few
CASTKGPDPSYEQYF
TGTGCCAGTACCAAGGGGCCCGACCCCTCCTACGAGCAGTACTTC
>TRBJ2-5|NA|TRBV5-6|once
CASSLFALGWETQYF
TGTGCCAGCAGCTTGTTCGCCCTTGGGTGGGAGACCCAGTACTTC
>TRBJ2-4|TRBD2|TRBV12-3/TRBV12-4|few
CASSFGVVAGLAKNIQYF
TGTGCCAGCAGTTTTGGGGTCGTAGCGGGCCTAGCCAAAAACATTCAGTACTTC
>TRBJ2-1|TRBD1|TRBV6-5|NA
CASSYPQGAGYNEQFF
TGTGCCAGCAGTTACCCCCAGGGGGCGGGCTACAATGAGCAGTTCTTC
>TRBJ2-2|NA|TRBV4-2|few
CASSQGQGDTGELFF
TGTGCCAGCAGCCAAGGTCAGGGCGACACCGGGGAGCTGTTTTTT
>TRBJ2-1|TRBD2|TRBV5-1|few
CASSPGGAGGRYNEQFF
TGCGCCAGCAGCCCGGGGGGGGCCGGAGGCCGGTACAATGAGCAGTTCTTC
>TRBJ2-2|NA|TRBV21-1|many
CASSARGTGGIFGTGELFF
TGTGCCAGCAGCGCCCGAGGGACAGGGGGTATTTTCGGCACCGGGGAGCTGTTTTTT
>TRBJ1-3|NA|TRBV6-5|NA
CASSYQGRSGNTIYF
TGTGCCAGCAGTTACCAGGGGCGGTCTGGAAACACCATATATTTT
>TRBJ2-7|NA|TRBV4-1|many
CASSQPGDQYEQYF
TGCGCCAGCAGCCAACCTGGAGACCAGTACGAGCAGTACTTC
>TRBJ2-7|TRBD2|TRBV28|many
CASSWVLAGISYEQYF
TGTGCCAGCAGTTGGGTCTTAGCGGGAATCTCCTACGAGCAGTACTTC
>TRBJ2-1|TRBD2|TRBV19|NA
CATSLAGLELSYNEQFF
TGTGCCACCAGCCTAGCGGGACTTGAACTCTCCTACAATGAGCAGTTCTTC
>TRBJ2-1|TRBD2|TRBV5-1|NA
CASSLATGTSRSQFF
TGCGCCAGCAGCCTAGCCACCGGGACTAGTCGTTCGCAGTTCTTC
>TRBJ2-7|TRBD2|TRBV4-3|once
CASSQDAGTSQQYF
TGCGCCAGCAGCCAAGATGCCGGGACTAGCCAGCAGTACTTC
>TRBJ2-7|TRBD2|TRBV9|few
CASSVGGTSGFYEQYF
TGTGCCAGCAGCGTAGGAGGGACTAGCGGGTTCTACGAGCAGTACTTC
>TRBJ2-2|NA|TRBV10-1|NA
CASGEGPNTGELFF
TGCGCCAGCGGTGAGGGTCCCAACACCGGGGAGCTGTTTTTT
>TRBJ2-7|TRBD1|TRBV5-6|few
CASSRGQGMYEQYF
TGTGCCAGCAGCCGGGGACAGGGCATGTACGAGCAGTACTTC
>TRBJ1-1|TRBD1|TRBV12-3/TRBV12-4|few
CASSLSTGGRKTEAFF
TGTGCCAGCAGTTTATCGACAGGGGGCCGCAAAACTGAAGCTTTCTTT
>TRBJ1-1|NA|TRBV6-5|NA
CASSYTGDAEAFF
TGTGCCAGCAGTTACACGGGGGACGCTGAAGCTTTCTTT
>TRBJ2-5|NA|TRBV7-9|NA
CASSLVSLAETQYF
TGTGCCAGCAGCTTAGTCTCCCTAGCAGAGACCCAGTACTTC
>TRBJ1-1|NA|TRBV6-5|many
CASSGGVSLNTEAFF
TGTGCCAGCTCTGGGGGGGTTAGCCTGAACACTGAAGCTTTCTTT
>TRBJ2-7|NA|TRBV7-9|NA
CASSLGLGIYEQYF
TGTGCCAGCAGCTTAGGGTTGGGAATATACGAGCAGTACTTC
>TRBJ1-5|TRBD1|TRBV4-2|few
CASSPGQGYNQPQHF
TGTGCCAGCAGCCCGGGACAGGGGTACAATCAGCCCCAGCATTTT
>TRBJ2-7|TRBD1|TRBV12-3/TRBV12-4|NA
CASSLRGGGDRGYYEQYF
TGTGCCAGCAGTTTGAGAGGCGGGGGGGACAGGGGGTACTACGAGCAGTACTTC
>TRBJ2-7|NA|TRBV11-2|few
CASSLDWRQAYSYEQYF
TGTGCCAGCAGCTTAGATTGGCGACAGGCCTACTCCTACGAGCAGTACTTC
>TRBJ2-3|TRBD2|TRBV9|NA
CASSEGAGVGTDTQYF
TGTGCCAGCAGCGAGGGAGCGGGAGTAGGGACAGATACGCAGTATTTT
>TRBJ2-5|NA|TRBV28|NA
CASNRDPDQETQYF
TGTGCCAGCAACCGGGACCCAGACCAAGAGACCCAGTACTTC
>TRBJ2-5|TRBD2|TRBV5-1|NA
CASRPPVAGSQETQYF
TGCGCCAGCAGGCCCCCGGTAGCGGGCTCCCAAGAGACCCAGTACTTC
>TRBJ2-6|TRBD1|TRBV18|many
CASSRQGSGANVLTF
TGTGCCAGCTCACGACAGGGGTCTGGGGCCAACGTCCTGACTTTC
>TRBJ1-5|NA|TRBV7-8|many
CASSLALRANQPQHF
TGTGCCAGCAGCTTAGCTCTCAGGGCGAATCAGCCCCAGCATTTT
>TRBJ2-7|NA|TRBV4-3|many
CASSQDGGAYEQYF
TGCGCCAGCAGCCAAGATGGAGGAGCCTACGAGCAGTACTTC
>TRBJ2-7|TRBD1|TRBV28|few
CASSSPGTGGYEQYF
TGTGCCAGCAGTTCCCCCGGGACAGGGGGCTACGAGCAGTACTTC
>TRBJ2-2|TRBD2|TRBV20-1|few
CSATLGSGRPFGELFF
TGCAGTGCTACCCTTGGTAGCGGGAGGCCGTTCGGGGAGCTGTTTTTT
>TRBJ2-2|TRBD2|TRBV20-1|NA
CSARGLAGGNTGELFF
TGCAGTGCAAGAGGACTAGCGGGAGGGAACACCGGGGAGCTGTTTTTT
>TRBJ2-1|NA|TRBV12-3/TRBV12-4|NA
CASSFSGAGGRNEQFF
TGTGCCAGCAGTTTTAGCGGGGCAGGGGGCCGGAATGAGCAGTTCTTC
>TRBJ2-4|TRBD1|TRBV7-9|few
CASSDPTGSKNIQYF
TGTGCCAGCAGCGACCCGACAGGGTCCAAAAACATTCAGTACTTC
>TRBJ1-1|TRBD1|TRBV5-1|many
CASSRTGMNTEAFF
TGCGCCAGCAGCCGGACAGGGATGAACACTGAAGCTTTCTTT